This T cell receptor beta chain was identified in a study of identical twins. Only healthy Caucasians were enrolled as donors. Study-wide findings and caveats: Abundant beta clonotypes from cord blood bore fewer insertions; memory repertoires lacked this pattern. There was an excess of low generation probability in the out-of-frame alpha sequences that twins shared.

Template switching added a universal primer site, and cDNA bore unique molecular identifiers. Each CDR3 protein gets one entry after TCRdb re-called the 5' RACE reads with MiXCR. This table has 1.5 million to 2 million distinct CDR3 sequences, around a third appearing once. This clonotype was counted at least ten times. No antigen is known for it. Trimming removed 1 base from V and 6 bases from J; junction bases left unmatched: 1. The V gene's germline CDR1 is LGHDT and CDR2 YNNKEL (reference sequence). The CDR3 sequence is 14 residues long. This sequence joins TRBV3-1 and TRBJ2-7, with TRBD2 matching over 12 bases. The specimen sequenced was cord blood. The sequence came from a newborn girl in good health. The CDR3 region has the DNA TGTGCCAGCAGCCAAGGACTAGCGGGAGCCGAGCAGTACTTC. It codes for CASSQGLAGAEQYF.